One and the same sample provided the 13 T cell receptor beta chains below, sequenced in a study of blood T cells in healthy people across ages. A second roughly 6 to 12 cycle PCR used barcoded and J-beta primers. TCRdb ran MiXCR on the 5' RACE reads and lists one entry per CDR3 protein. The table lists 1,500,000 or so distinct CDR3 sequences, less than 45% of them singletons. The sequenced sample was blood. These receptors originate from a woman in her late teens or twenties in good health.

This clonotype was counted between two and nine times. The J gene is TRBJ2-3, the V gene TRBV10-2; 8 nucleotides agree with TRBD2. Germline assignment: CDR1 WSHSY and CDR2 SAAADI. The V segment lost 0 bases and the J segment 6 bases; nucleotides outside the gene matches: 8. The CDR3 sequence is 16 residues long. The CDR3, as DNA: TGCGCCAGCAGTGAGTCCCTAGCGGGTTTTCAGGATACGCAGTATTTT. Protein sequence: CASSESLAGFQDTQYF.

This clonotype occurred a few times. The CDR3 here is CASRPITGGMNTEAFF. The CDR3 DNA follows: TGTGCCAGCAGACCGATTACAGGGGGCATGAACACTGAAGCTTTCTTT. This rearrangement joins TRBV6-5 to TRBJ1-1; 9 bases fit TRBD1. Germline CDR1 and CDR2: MNHEY and SVGAGI. The J segment lost 0 bases and the V segment lost 6 bases, leaving 8 bases of the junction unmatched. This CDR3 spans 16 amino acids.

J is TRBJ2-1 and V is TRBV6-2 or TRBV6-3, with 11 bases fitting TRBD2. This CDR3 region has 15 residues. V trimming: 6 bases; J trimming: 2 bases; junction bases outside the gene matches: 3. Germline V gene lookup returns CDR1 MNHEY and CDR2 SVGEGT. The CDR3 DNA reads as TGTGCCAGCAGACTAGCGGGAGTCGCCTACAATGAGCAGTTCTTC. Its translation: CASRLAGVAYNEQFF.

This chain connects TRBV12-3 or TRBV12-4 to TRBJ1-6, with D possibly TRBD1 on 5 matching bases. V shed 6 bases and J shed 7 bases, with 13 bases lying between them. The CDR3 covers 14 residues. CDR3 coding DNA: TGTGCCAGCAGCCGCCGGGGCAAAAATTCACCCCTCCACTTT. As protein: CASSRRGKNSPLHF.

This clonotype appeared a few times. CDR3 DNA: TGTGCCAGCAGCTCTACTCCCGGGGGTGGCTACACCTTC. Translated, it gives CASSSTPGGGYTF. The gene calls are TRBV6-5 and TRBJ1-2, with D tentatively TRBD1 (5 bases). From germline, CDR1 is MNHEY and CDR2 SVGAGI. CDR3 length equals 13 residues. Deletions cut 6 bases from V and 7 bases from J, with 15 bases between.

The gene calls are TRBV6-5 and TRBJ1-2, with D unresolved. V was cut by 0 bases and J by 4 bases, with 9 bases left in between. In germline, CDR1 is MNHEY, CDR2 SVGAGI. The CDR3 runs to 14 residues. Here the CDR3 reads CASSYSMGGYGYTF. The CDR3 nucleotides are TGTGCCAGCAGTTACTCGATGGGTGGCTATGGCTACACCTTC.

This rearrangement joins TRBV30 to TRBJ1-2; D call uncertain. This CDR3 region has 10 residues. V was cut by 1 base and J by 5 bases, with 2 bases left in between. Germline-derived CDR1 and CDR2 are GTSNPN and SVGIG (reference sequence). Here the CDR3 DNA reads TGTGCCTGGAGTGGGTATGGCTACACCTTC. Protein product: CAWSGYGYTF.

The genes are TRBV20-1 and TRBJ2-7; 7 bases are a match to TRBD1. The CDR3 runs 13 residues. J was trimmed by 2 bases and V by 5 bases; bases with no gene match: 6. Germline assignment: CDR1 DFQATT and CDR2 SNEGSKA (reference sequence). CDR3 loop: CSAVDRDPYEQYF. The CDR3 DNA reads TGCAGTGCTGTAGACAGGGATCCCTACGAGCAGTACTTC.

The V call is TRBV4-2, the J call TRBJ2-1, with a weak D call TRBD2 (5 bases). The CDR3 covers 16 residues. Trimming removed 0 bases at V and 6 bases at J, with 15 bases between. Germline V CDR1 and CDR2: LGHNA, YNFKEQ. CDR3: CASSQDAVDLCNEQFF. The DNA for the CDR3 is TGTGCCAGCAGCCAAGATGCTGTGGACTTGTGCAATGAGCAGTTCTTC.

V and J are TRBV6-6 and TRBJ1-4; D is unclear. This CDR3 is built from 14 residues. Trimming pared 2 bases from V and 8 bases from J, leaving 12 bases between. Germline CDR1 MNHNY, CDR2 SVGAGI (reference sequence). The CDR3 protein is CASSYKVNGEKLFF. The CDR3 nucleotides read TGTGCCAGCAGTTACAAGGTGAATGGCGAAAAACTGTTTTTT.

This clonotype was counted only a few times. This chain connects TRBV4-1 to TRBJ1-1, with 8 bases that match TRBD1. V lost 4 bases, J lost 4 bases, and 5 bases stayed unmatched. CDR1 and CDR2 (germline): MGHRA, YSYEKL. The CDR3 has 14 residues. The CDR3 DNA reads TGCGCCAGCAGCCTCAGGGGGCTGCGCACTGAAGCTTTCTTT. This encodes CASSLRGLRTEAFF.

V and J are TRBV2 and TRBJ2-7; 9 bases align to TRBD1. The CDR3 contains 14 residues. V was pared by 3 bases and J by 6 bases, with 6 bases of the junction left unmatched. From germline, CDR1 is SNHLY and CDR2 FYNNEI. DNA for the CDR3: TGTGCCAGCAGTGACGGGACAGGGTTTCTCGAGCAGTACTTC. This codes for CASSDGTGFLEQYF.

The V call is TRBV6-2 or TRBV6-3, the J call TRBJ1-1; D is perhaps TRBD1 (5 bases). Germline V gene data show CDR1 as MNHEY and CDR2 as SVGEGT. With 6 bases removed from V and 0 bases from J, the gap between germline ends came to 11 bases. The CDR3 contains 14 residues. The CDR3 here is CASSLDIVNTEAFF. CDR3 DNA sequence: TGTGCCAGCAGCCTGGACATAGTGAACACTGAAGCTTTCTTT.